The 4 T cell receptor beta chains presented below share a single source sample, sequenced in a study of T cells in Graves' hyperthyroidism and ophthalmopathy (dated by TCRdb to about 2019). The receptor library was made with multiplex PCR. Instrument used: Illumina HiSeq 2000. Amplification of TCR beta CDR3 regions was carried out from RNA transcripts. A first-round RT-PCR of the TCR CDR3 used the HTBI primer set with the Qiagen OneStep RT-PCR kit. The public sequencing data were trimmed at Q25 with fastp and processed into clonotypes with MiXCR by TCRdb, which kept only in-frame beta chains. Each entry merges the rows of one CDR3 protein and shows their most common DNA and genes. The sample data list about 500,000 distinct CDR3 sequences, and under 15% of these were observed just once. Of the sample, 15% to 20% is held by the ten largest clones. Sequenced input: blood. Receptor source: a woman aged 18-29 years with Graves' hyperthyroidism.

In this sample, this clonotype turned up a few times. The limits of the CDR3 on the DNA are not certain, so only TCRdb's listed CDR3 is given. The CDR3 reads CASSPGSSFLETQYF. The V call is TRBV18, the J call TRBJ2-5; the DNA was not compared with TRBD2, the D call given in the table. The CDR3 is 15 residues long, counting both termini. Germline V gives CDR1 KGHSH, CDR2 LQKENI.

This clonotype was seen many times. The chain links TRBV27 to TRBJ2-2; tentative D call: TRBD2 (5 bases). Trimming shortened V by 3 bases and J by 2 bases, and 13 bases separated the two germline ends. Per germline, CDR1 MNHEY and CDR2 SMNVEV (reference sequence). This CDR3 comprises 16 residues. This CDR3 is CASSFGWTPNTGELFF. As DNA, the CDR3 is TGTGCCAGCAGTTTCGGGTGGACTCCCAACACCGGGGAGCTGTTTTTT.

This clonotype occurred a few times. The rearrangement joins TRBV30 to TRBJ1-5; no clear D. The CDR3 sequence is 13 residues long. V was cut by 2 bases and J by 5 bases, with 10 bases left in between. Germline CDR1 is GTSNPN and CDR2 is SVGIG (reference sequence). CDR3 coding DNA: TGTGCCTGGAGTCAAGGGAAGGATCAGCCCCAGCATTTT. Residues: CAWSQGKDQPQHF.

This clonotype was detected many times. The gene calls are TRBV2 and TRBJ2-2; D might be TRBD1 (5 bases). Germline values: CDR1 SNHLY, CDR2 FYNNEI. The CDR3 extends over 13 amino acids. Trimming took off 3 bases at V and 4 bases at J, with 6 bases between the two ends. The CDR3 protein is CASSEGLTGELFF. The CDR3 bases are TGTGCCAGCAGTGAGGGGCTCACCGGGGAGCTGTTTTTT.